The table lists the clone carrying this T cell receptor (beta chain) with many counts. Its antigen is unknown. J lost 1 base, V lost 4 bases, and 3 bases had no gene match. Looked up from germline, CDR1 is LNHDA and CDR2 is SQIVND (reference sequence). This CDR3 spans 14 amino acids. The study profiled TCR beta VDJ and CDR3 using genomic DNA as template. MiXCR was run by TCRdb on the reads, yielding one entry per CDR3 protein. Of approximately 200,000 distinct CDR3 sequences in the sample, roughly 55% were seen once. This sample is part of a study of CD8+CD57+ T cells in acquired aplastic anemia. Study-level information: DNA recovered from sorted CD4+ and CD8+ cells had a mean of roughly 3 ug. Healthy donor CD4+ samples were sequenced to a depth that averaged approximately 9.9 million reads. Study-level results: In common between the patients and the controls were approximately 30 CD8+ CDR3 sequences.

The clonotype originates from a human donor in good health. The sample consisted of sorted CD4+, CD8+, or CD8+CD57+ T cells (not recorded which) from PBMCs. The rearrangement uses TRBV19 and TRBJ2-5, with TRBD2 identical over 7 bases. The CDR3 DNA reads TGTGCCAGTAGTACAGGGACTACCCAAGAGACCCAGTACTTC. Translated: CASSTGTTQETQYF.